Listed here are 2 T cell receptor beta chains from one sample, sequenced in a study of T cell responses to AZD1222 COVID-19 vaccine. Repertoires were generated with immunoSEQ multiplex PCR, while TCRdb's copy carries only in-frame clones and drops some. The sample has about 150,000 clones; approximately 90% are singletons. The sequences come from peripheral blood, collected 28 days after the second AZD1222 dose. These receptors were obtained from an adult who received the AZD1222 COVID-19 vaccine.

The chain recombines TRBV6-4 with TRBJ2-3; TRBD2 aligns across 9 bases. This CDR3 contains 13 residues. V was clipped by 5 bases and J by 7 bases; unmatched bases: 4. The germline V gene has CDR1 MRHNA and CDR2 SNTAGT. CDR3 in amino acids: CASSPSGVNTQYF. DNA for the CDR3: TGTGCCAGCAGTCCTAGCGGGGTGAATACGCAGTATTTT.

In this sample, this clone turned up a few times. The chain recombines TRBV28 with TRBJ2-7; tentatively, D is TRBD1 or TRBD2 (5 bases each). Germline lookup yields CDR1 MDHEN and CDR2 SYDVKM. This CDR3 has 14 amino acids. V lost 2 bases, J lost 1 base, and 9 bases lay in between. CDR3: CASSLTEGSYEQYF. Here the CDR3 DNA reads TGTGCCAGCAGTTTAACAGAGGGGTCCTACGAGCAGTACTTC.